The clone carrying this T cell receptor beta chain was recorded at least ten times. Its antigen is still unknown. The sample belongs to a study of Graves' ophthalmopathy and Graves' hyperthyroidism. Study summary: Peripheral blood sampling occurred at initial diagnosis, before any treatment. Regarding the study as a whole: Clonotypes were expanded in thyroid at above 0.001 frequency, and most also appeared in blood. Separation of ophthalmopathy from stable hyperthyroidism was achieved by a 13-signature model, at around 90% sensitivity and roughly 77% specificity. For predicting ophthalmopathy progression, the model had roughly 64% sensitivity and roughly 72% specificity.

Using RNA transcripts, the TCR beta CDR3 regions were amplified. An opening RT-PCR round employed HTBI primers and preceded a second-round multiplex PCR. TCRdb fed the multiplex PCR reads into MiXCR, producing one record per CDR3 protein. This sample has a few hundred thousand distinct CDR3 sequences, with 17% found just once. V was clipped by 6 bases and J by 4 bases, with 15 bases between them. The CDR3 covers 14 residues. Germline lookup yields CDR1 MNHEY and CDR2 SVGEGT. This receptor was identified in an adult man with Graves' ophthalmopathy. Input material: peripheral blood. V usage is TRBV6-2 or TRBV6-3 and J usage is TRBJ1-2; no definite D call. CDR3 in amino acids: CASRDPSEGYGYTF. The CDR3 bases are TGTGCCAGCAGGGACCCCTCGGAGGGCTATGGCTACACCTTC.